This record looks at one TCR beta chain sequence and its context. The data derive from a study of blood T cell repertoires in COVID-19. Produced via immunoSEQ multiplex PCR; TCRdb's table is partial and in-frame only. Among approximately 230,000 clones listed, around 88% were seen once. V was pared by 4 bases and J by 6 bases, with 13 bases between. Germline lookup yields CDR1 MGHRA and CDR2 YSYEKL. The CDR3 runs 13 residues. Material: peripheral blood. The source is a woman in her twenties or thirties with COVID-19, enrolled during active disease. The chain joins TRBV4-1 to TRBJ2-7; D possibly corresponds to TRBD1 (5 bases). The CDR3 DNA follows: TGCGCCAGCAGCCGCATCCAGGGTTCCGAGCAGTACGTC. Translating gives CASSRIQGSEQYV.